This TCR beta chain came from a study of a mutant IDH1 vaccine in newly diagnosed glioma. Study-level information: Standard pretreatment was either radiotherapy, temozolomide, or, for most, radiochemotherapy with temozolomide.

The CDR3 contains 14 residues. Trimming took 3 bases from V and 9 from J, leaving 15 bases between them. Per the germline V gene, CDR1 is MNHNS and CDR2 is SASEGT. Indicated time point: baseline, week 1 (first vaccination visit). Treatment described: pre-vaccination baseline after standard-of-care therapy. The astrocytomas were IDH1-mutant, ATRX-negative, and WHO grade 3 or 4. This table comes from immunoSEQ multiplex PCR, and its TCRdb copy is limited to in-frame clones, with some not included. The repertoire includes approximately 70,000 clones, 79% of them detected once, and approximately 8% sits in the top ten.

The chain is built from TRBV6-1 and TRBJ1-5, with D unclear. This TCR derives from a man in his fifties with glioma. Here the sequenced sample was PBMCs, taken from a glioma patient treated with radiotherapy, temozolomide or both. The CDR3 sequence: CASSDASTVRPQHF. CDR3 bases: TGTGCCAGCAGTGATGCCTCAACGGTCAGGCCCCAGCATTTT.